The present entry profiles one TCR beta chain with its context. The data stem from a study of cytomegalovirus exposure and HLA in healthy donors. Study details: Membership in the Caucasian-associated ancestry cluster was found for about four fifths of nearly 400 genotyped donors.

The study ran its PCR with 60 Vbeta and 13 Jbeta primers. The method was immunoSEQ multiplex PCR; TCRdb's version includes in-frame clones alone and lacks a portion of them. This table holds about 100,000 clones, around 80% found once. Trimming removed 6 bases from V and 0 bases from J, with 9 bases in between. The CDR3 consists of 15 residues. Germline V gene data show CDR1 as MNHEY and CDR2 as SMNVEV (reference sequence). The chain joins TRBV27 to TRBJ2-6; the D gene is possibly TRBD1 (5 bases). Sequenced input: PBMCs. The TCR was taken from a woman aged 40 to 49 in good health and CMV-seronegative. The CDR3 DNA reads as TGTGCCAGCAGGCCAGGGTACTCTGGGGCCAACGTCCTGACTTTC. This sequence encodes CASRPGYSGANVLTF.